The 6 T cell receptor beta chains given below trace back to one sample, sequenced in a study of cytomegalovirus exposure and HLA in healthy donors. PCR employed 60 Vbeta and 13 Jbeta primers. Profiling relied on immunoSEQ multiplex PCR, and the TCRdb table lists in-frame clones only, not all of them. The sample holds some 170,000 clones, approximately 80% seen once. Sequences were obtained from PBMCs. The receptors derive from a female donor in good health and CMV-seronegative.

This clone was detected a few times. The rearrangement uses TRBV5-6 and TRBJ1-5; D call uncertain. The germline CDR1 and CDR2 sequences are SGHDT and YYEEEE. The length of the CDR3 is 15 residues. Trimming left V 4 bases short and J 6 bases short, with 17 bases between. CDR3 sequence (DNA): TGTGCCAGCAGCGCCGGCGCGGGGTTCGGTCAGCCCCAGCATTTT. Its translation: CASSAGAGFGQPQHF.

V and J are TRBV19 and TRBJ2-6; D perhaps matches TRBD1 (5 bases). The V and J ends lost 4 bases and 0 bases respectively, with 10 bases between them. Germline-derived CDR1 and CDR2 are LNHDA and SQIVND (reference sequence). The CDR3 has 16 residues. The DNA of the CDR3 is TGTGCCAGTAGTAGGGGCGGAAGCTCTGGGGCCAACGTCCTGACTTTC. It specifies CASSRGGSSGANVLTF.

V and J are TRBV18 and TRBJ1-2, with 8 nucleotides matching TRBD1. The CDR3 is made up of 17 amino acids. CDR1 and CDR2 from the germline V gene are KGHSH and LQKENI. The trim removed 6 bases at V and 2 bases at J, leaving 14 bases unmatched. CDR3 amino acids: CASSHREPGQANYGYTF. The CDR3 region has the DNA TGTGCCAGCTCGCACAGGGAACCGGGACAGGCGAACTATGGCTACACCTTC. The entire variable domain, with the rest obtained from reference TRBV18 and TRBJ1-2, is as follows: NAGVMQNPRHLVRRRGQEARLRCSPMKGHSHVYWYRQLPEEGLKFMVYLQKENIIDESGMPKERFSAEFPKEGPSILRIQQVVRGDSAAYFCASSHREPGQANYGYTFGSGTRLTVV.

The chain links TRBV7-9 to TRBJ2-1, with 9 bases lining up with TRBD2. CDR1 SEHNR and CDR2 FQNEAQ come from the germline V gene (reference sequence). This CDR3 comprises 14 residues. With 0 bases clipped from V and 7 bases from J, the junction kept 1 base outside the gene matches. The CDR3 DNA follows: TGTGCCAGCAGCTTAGCGCGGGAGGGTAATGAGCAGTTCTTC. Its translation: CASSLAREGNEQFF.

V is TRBV18 and J is TRBJ1-6; the match to TRBD1 covers 8 bases. This CDR3 spans 16 amino acids. Unmatched junction bases numbered 7, after V lost 2 bases and J lost 7 bases. Germline CDR1 KGHSH, CDR2 LQKENI. The CDR3 nucleotides are TGTGCCAGCTCACCAATGGGGACAGGAGGAAATTCACCCCTCCACTTT. As protein: CASSPMGTGGNSPLHF.

There are a few counts of this clone. The V gene is TRBV6-5, the J gene TRBJ2-7; 12 bases map to TRBD2. CDR1 and CDR2 from the germline V gene are MNHEY and SVGAGI. This CDR3 is built from 14 residues. Trimming at V came to 5 bases and at J to 6 bases, leaving 5 bases not matched to a gene. The CDR3 protein is CASSRLAGAGEQYF. CDR3 in DNA: TGTGCCAGCAGTAGACTAGCGGGAGCGGGCGAGCAGTACTTC.